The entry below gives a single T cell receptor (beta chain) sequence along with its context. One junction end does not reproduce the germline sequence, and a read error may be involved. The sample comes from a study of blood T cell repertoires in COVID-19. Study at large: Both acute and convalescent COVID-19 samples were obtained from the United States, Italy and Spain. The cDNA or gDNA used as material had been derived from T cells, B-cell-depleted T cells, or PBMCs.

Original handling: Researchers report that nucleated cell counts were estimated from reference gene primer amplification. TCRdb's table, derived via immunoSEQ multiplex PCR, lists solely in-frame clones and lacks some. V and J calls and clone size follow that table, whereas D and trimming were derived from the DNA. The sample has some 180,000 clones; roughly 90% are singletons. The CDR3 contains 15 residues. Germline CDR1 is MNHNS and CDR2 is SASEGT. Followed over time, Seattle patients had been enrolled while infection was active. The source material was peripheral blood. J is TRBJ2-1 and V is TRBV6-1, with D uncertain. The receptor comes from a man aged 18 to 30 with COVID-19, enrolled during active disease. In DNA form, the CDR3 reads TGTGCCGGCAGTGAAACGCCTAGCTCCTACAATGAGCAGTTCTTC. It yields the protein CAGSETPSSYNEQFF.